This T cell receptor (beta chain) was found in a study of T cell changes during pregnancy in multiple sclerosis. Germline V gives CDR1 SGDLS, CDR2 YYNGEE. V shed 4 bases, J shed 6 bases, and the junction held 11 bases outside the gene matches. The CDR3 runs to 15 residues. The assay was immunoSEQ multiplex PCR, and TCRdb's table has in-frame clones only and misses some. The sample has 98,000 or so clones, 85% to 95% seen once. The source of this sequence is a female donor with multiple sclerosis, enrolled in a pregnancy study. Material: peripheral blood, obtained after pregnancy. The V call is TRBV9, the J call TRBJ2-7; 9 bases match TRBD2. Here the CDR3 DNA reads TGTGCCAGCAGCACCCAAGCGGGAGGATCACGCGAGCAGTACTTC. It yields the protein CASSTQAGGSREQYF.